The 25 T cell receptor beta chains below come from one sample, sequenced in a study of T-cell reconstitution after alpha-beta-depleted transplantation in children. Construction of the TCRbeta library involved unique molecular identifiers. TCRdb fed the PCR reads into MiXCR, producing one record per CDR3 protein. Here the sample spans around 440,000 distinct CDR3 sequences, around 15% being singletons. Specimen: PBMCs, mostly from graft donor cells, collected 360 days after TCRalphabeta/CD19-depleted stem cell transplant. All receptors derive from a boy under two years old who had a stem cell transplant for Wiskott-Aldrich syndrome, so the T cells may come from the graft donor.

The rearrangement joins TRBV30 to TRBJ2-2; TRBD2 agrees at 11 bases. Germline V CDR1 and CDR2: GTSNPN, SVGIG (reference sequence). This CDR3 contains 15 residues. V was pared by 6 bases and J by 0 bases, with 3 bases of the junction left unmatched. CDR3: CACLSGRANTGELFF. Written as DNA, the CDR3 is TGTGCCTGCCTTAGCGGGAGGGCGAACACCGGGGAGCTGTTTTTT.

The sample holds a few counts of this clonotype. The chain uses TRBV5-5 and TRBJ2-5, with a possible D match to TRBD1 (5 bases). The CDR3 covers 15 residues. Germline-derived CDR1 and CDR2 are SGHKS and YYEKEE (reference sequence). The germline V and J ends were trimmed by 1 base and 6 bases, with 16 bases remaining between them. This CDR3 is CASSLQDRTEKTQYF. CDR3 coding DNA: TGTGCCAGCAGCTTGCAAGACAGAACAGAAAAGACCCAGTACTTC.

The chain uses TRBV18 and TRBJ2-7; weak D call: TRBD1 (6 bases). This CDR3 spans 13 amino acids. Germline CDR1 KGHSH, CDR2 LQKENI. V was shortened by 3 bases and J by 3 bases, with 9 bases between the two germline ends. The DNA of the CDR3 is TGTGCCAGCTCACCGAGACAGGACTACGAGCAGTACTTC. Protein sequence: CASSPRQDYEQYF.

This clonotype was observed a handful of times. This rearrangement joins TRBV14 to TRBJ2-1; 7 positions match TRBD2. Unmatched junction bases numbered 8, after V lost 4 bases and J lost 8 bases. This CDR3 spans 14 amino acids. Germline V CDR1 and CDR2: SGHDN, FVKESK. CDR3 nucleotides: TGTGCCAGCAGCCCGGGACTAAGGGGCGATGAGCAGTTCTTC. It translates to CASSPGLRGDEQFF. The entire variable domain, with the rest obtained from reference TRBV14 and TRBJ2-1, is as follows: EAGVTQFPSHSVIEKGQTVTLRCDPISGHDNLYWYRRVMGKEIKFLLHFVKESKQDESGMPNNRFLAERTGGTYSTLKVQPAELEDSGVYFCASSPGLRGDEQFFGPGTRLTVL.

V and J are TRBV18 and TRBJ2-5, with TRBD2 matching over 7 bases. Per the germline V gene, CDR1 is KGHSH and CDR2 is LQKENI. The CDR3 covers 14 residues. The junction had 7 bases not matched to a gene; V was cut back by 4 bases and J by 5 bases. CDR3 protein: CASSRRTREETQYF. As DNA, the CDR3 is TGTGCCAGCTCACGACGGACTAGGGAGGAGACCCAGTACTTC.

The rearrangement uses TRBV24-1 and TRBJ2-4; a possible D gene is TRBD2 (6 bases). Per germline, CDR1 KGHDR and CDR2 SFDVKD. Between the trimmed V and J ends, which lost 4 bases and 6 bases, there was a span of 9 bases. The CDR3 sequence is 13 residues long. The CDR3 DNA is TGTGCCACCAGTGAGGGGGGTGGAAACATTCAGTACTTC. Translating it yields CATSEGGGNIQYF.

At least ten counts were recorded for this clonotype. This chain connects TRBV4-1 to TRBJ1-6; D not resolved. Trimming shortened V by 4 bases and J by 14 bases, and 18 bases separated the two germline ends. The CDR3 contains 14 residues. Germline-derived CDR1 and CDR2 are MGHRA and YSYEKL. CDR3 protein: CASSLRLTSGSLHF. The CDR3 nucleotides read TGCGCCAGCAGCCTGAGGCTGACATCGGGGTCCCTCCACTTT.

The chain joins TRBV7-9 to TRBJ1-5; TRBD1 might be the D (6 bases). The CDR3 is 15 residues long. Germline CDR1 is SEHNR and CDR2 is FQNEAQ (reference sequence). With 1 base removed from V and 6 bases from J, the gap between germline ends came to 13 bases. Here the CDR3 reads CASSLGGRGTQPQHF. As DNA, the CDR3 is TGTGCCAGCAGCTTAGGGGGGCGGGGGACTCAGCCCCAGCATTTT.

In this sample, this clonotype turned up a few times. The rearrangement links TRBV5-1 to TRBJ2-5; maybe TRBD1 (6 bases). From germline, CDR1 is SGHRS and CDR2 YFSETQ. Trimming pared 2 bases from V and 2 bases from J, leaving 10 bases between. The CDR3 extends over 14 amino acids. This chain's CDR3 is CASSLDDRQETQYF. CDR3 coding DNA: TGCGCCAGCAGCTTAGACGACAGGCAAGAGACCCAGTACTTC. The variable domain in full, with the rest retrieved from reference TRBV5-1 and TRBJ2-5, is KAGVTQTPRYLIKTRGQQVTLSCSPISGHRSVSWYQQTPGQGLQFLFEYFSETQRNKGNFPGRFSGRQFSNSRSEMNVSTLELGDSALYLCASSLDDRQETQYFGPGTRLLVL.

This clonotype showed up just a few times. The V and J genes are TRBV20-1 and TRBJ2-7; the D call may be TRBD1 or TRBD2 (6 bases each). Germline values: CDR1 DFQATT, CDR2 SNEGSKA (reference sequence). This CDR3 has 15 amino acids. The V and J ends lost 6 bases and 3 bases respectively, with 21 bases between them. The CDR3 spells CSAKKGGRGSYEQYF. CDR3 sequence (DNA): TGCAGTGCCAAAAAGGGAGGCAGGGGAAGCTACGAGCAGTACTTC.

This clonotype was recorded a few times. J is TRBJ2-1 and V is TRBV10-3, with 10 bases aligning to TRBD2. The CDR3 sequence is 14 residues long. CDR1 is ENHRY and CDR2 is SYGVKD in the germline V gene. V shed 2 bases and J 8 bases; nucleotides not matched to a gene: 3. In DNA, the CDR3 is TGTGCCATCAGTGAGCTAGCGGGGGTGGATGAGCAGTTCTTC. Amino acid sequence: CAISELAGVDEQFF.

The J gene is TRBJ1-5, the V gene TRBV28, with TRBD1 as a possible D gene (5 bases). Germline values: CDR1 MDHEN, CDR2 SYDVKM. CDR3 length equals 14 residues. V shed 7 bases and J shed 2 bases, with 12 bases lying between them. The CDR3 reads CASTPGGGNQPQHF. The CDR3 nucleotides are TGTGCCAGCACCCCTGGGGGGGGCAATCAGCCCCAGCATTTT.

J is TRBJ1-1 and V is TRBV6-2 or TRBV6-3, with TRBD1 matching 9 bases. Germline V gives CDR1 MNHEY, CDR2 SVGEGT. V shed 6 bases and J 0 bases; nucleotides not matched to a gene: 8. The CDR3 totals 16 residues. The CDR3 DNA reads as TGTGCCAGCAGACTACAGGGGACAGGGCTGAACACTGAAGCTTTCTTT. Protein product: CASRLQGTGLNTEAFF.

In this sample, this clonotype turned up a few times. The CDR3, as DNA: TGTGCCAGCAGTGCCGAGAGGGTCTCGGCGGGCACCTACGAGCAGTACTTC. Amino acid sequence: CASSAERVSAGTYEQYF. J is TRBJ2-7 and V is TRBV6-1, with D tentatively TRBD2 (5 bases). The ends were cut back, 4 bases at V and 2 bases at J, with 21 bases in the middle. The germline V gene encodes CDR1 MNHNS and CDR2 SASEGT. The CDR3 is made up of 17 amino acids.

This clonotype has just a few counts. The V gene is TRBV12-3 or TRBV12-4, the J gene TRBJ1-5; D remains unclear. The CDR3 totals 14 residues. V was clipped by 7 bases and J by 1 base, with 11 bases between them. CDR3 bases: TGTGCCAGCACCCTGTGGCCCAGCAATCAGCCCCAGCATTTT. Protein: CASTLWPSNQPQHF.

This clonotype appeared a few times. The chain couples TRBV5-1 to TRBJ2-7, with TRBD2 matching over 13 bases. CDR3 length: 16 amino acids. Per germline, CDR1 SGHRS and CDR2 YFSETQ. Trimming at V came to 3 bases and at J to 2 bases, leaving 5 bases not matched to a gene. In DNA form, the CDR3 reads TGCGCCAGCAGCTCGGGACTAGCGGGATTTGCCTACGAGCAGTACTTC. It is translated as CASSSGLAGFAYEQYF.

This clonotype appeared a few times. The chain combines TRBV5-4 with TRBJ2-3; D is uncertain. Per the germline V gene, CDR1 is SGHNT and CDR2 is YYREEE (reference sequence). The length of the CDR3 is 14 residues. Trimming pared 2 bases from V and 6 bases from J, leaving 13 bases between. The CDR3 DNA reads as TGTGCCAGCAGCTTTGGGTCAATACCGGATACGCAGTATTTT. Translating it yields CASSFGSIPDTQYF.

This clonotype has only a few counts. V usage is TRBV10-3 and J usage is TRBJ2-7; 8 bases match TRBD2. This CDR3 is built from 12 residues. Trimming cost V 9 bases and J 3 bases; bases outside gene matches: 4. Germline assignment: CDR1 ENHRY and CDR2 SYGVKD. CDR3 sequence: CAIRAGDYEQYF. As DNA, the CDR3 is TGTGCCATACGAGCGGGGGACTACGAGCAGTACTTC.

This chain uses TRBV20-1 with TRBJ2-7; D tentatively fits TRBD1 or TRBD2 (5 bases each). The germline V and J ends were trimmed by 5 bases and 3 bases, with 17 bases remaining between them. Germline values: CDR1 DFQATT, CDR2 SNEGSKA (reference sequence). CDR3 length: 14 amino acids. The CDR3 nucleotides are TGCAGTGCTGTCACTAGTAGGGGCGTCTACGAGCAGTACTTC. Its protein product is CSAVTSRGVYEQYF.

This clonotype was counted only a few times. The chain links TRBV7-2 to TRBJ2-3; no firm D call. This CDR3 comprises 13 residues. Germline lookup yields CDR1 SGHTA and CDR2 FQGNSA. V was pared by 3 bases and J by 5 bases, with 9 bases between. DNA for the CDR3: TGTGCCAGCAGCTTCTCAGTGGAAGATACGCAGTATTTT. It yields the protein CASSFSVEDTQYF.

This clonotype has a handful of counts. The chain recombines TRBV5-1 with TRBJ2-3; TRBD2 might be the D (5 bases). The germline V gene has CDR1 SGHRS and CDR2 YFSETQ. Trimming removed 5 bases from V and 3 bases from J, with 19 bases in between. CDR3 length: 16 amino acids. Here the CDR3 reads CASSPWQSGGTDTQYF. The CDR3 DNA sequence: TGCGCCAGCAGTCCATGGCAGTCTGGAGGAACAGATACGCAGTATTTT. Complete variable domain (other parts from reference TRBV5-1 and TRBJ2-3): KAGVTQTPRYLIKTRGQQVTLSCSPISGHRSVSWYQQTPGQGLQFLFEYFSETQRNKGNFPGRFSGRQFSNSRSEMNVSTLELGDSALYLCASSPWQSGGTDTQYFGPGTRLTVL.

The V call is TRBV24-1, the J call TRBJ2-1; D remains unclear. The CDR3 has 11 amino acids. Germline assignment: CDR1 KGHDR and CDR2 SFDVKD. With 8 bases removed from V and 5 bases from J, the gap between germline ends came to 6 bases. This CDR3 is CATMNNNEQFF. As DNA, the CDR3 is TGTGCCACCATGAATAACAATGAGCAGTTCTTC.

This chain links TRBV29-1 with TRBJ2-4, with 9 nucleotides matching TRBD2. J was trimmed by 6 bases and V by 6 bases; bases with no gene match: 6. The CDR3 loop spans 13 amino acids. Germline-derived CDR1 and CDR2 are SQVTM and ANQGSEA. The CDR3 loop is CSVGLAGRNIQYF. The CDR3 nucleotides are TGCAGCGTGGGGCTAGCGGGACGAAACATTCAGTACTTC.

In its sample, this clonotype was seen a few times. The CDR3 coding sequence is TGTGCCAGCAGCTTGGCCTCAGGCAATCAGCCCCAGCATTTT. Its translation is CASSLASGNQPQHF. The rearrangement joins TRBV5-5 to TRBJ1-5; D is unclear. The V and J ends lost 0 bases and 2 bases respectively, with 6 bases between them. The CDR3 covers 14 residues. The germline CDR1 and CDR2 sequences are SGHKS and YYEKEE (reference sequence).

This clonotype appeared a few times. The V gene is TRBV4-2, the J gene TRBJ2-2; 9 positions match TRBD2. V was pared by 0 bases and J by 0 bases, with 5 bases of the junction left unmatched. This CDR3 has 18 residues. Germline V gene sequence: CDR1 LGHNA, CDR2 YNFKEQ. CDR3 sequence (DNA): TGTGCCAGCAGCCAAGAGAAACTAGCGGGCCCGAACACCGGGGAGCTGTTTTTT. As protein: CASSQEKLAGPNTGELFF.